This TCR beta chain is from a study of blood T cell repertoires in COVID-19. Study-wide context: Acute and convalescent COVID-19 specimens originated in the United States, Italy and Spain. In each case, the material was cDNA or gDNA derived from T cells, B-cell-depleted T cells, or PBMCs.

Germline assignment: CDR1 MDHEN and CDR2 SYDVKM. The CDR3 is 18 residues long. V lost 5 bases and J lost 2; bases outside the gene matches: 13. As originally analysed: Using reference gene primer amplification, nucleated cell counts were estimated. Using immunoSEQ multiplex PCR, the repertoire was profiled, and TCRdb retains in-frame clones only, with some absent. V and J calls and clone size are given by that table; D and trimming were obtained from the DNA. The sample holds over 100,000 clones, over 75% seen once. Sequencing was performed on peripheral blood. The rearrangement uses TRBV28 and TRBJ2-2; 8 bases are a match to TRBD1. This TCR derives from a human donor in a cohort sampled during active COVID-19. CDR3 sequence: CASSRGRDRGFNTGELFF. Written as DNA, the CDR3 is TGTGCCAGCAGTCGGGGTAGAGACAGGGGCTTTAACACCGGGGAGCTGTTTTTT.